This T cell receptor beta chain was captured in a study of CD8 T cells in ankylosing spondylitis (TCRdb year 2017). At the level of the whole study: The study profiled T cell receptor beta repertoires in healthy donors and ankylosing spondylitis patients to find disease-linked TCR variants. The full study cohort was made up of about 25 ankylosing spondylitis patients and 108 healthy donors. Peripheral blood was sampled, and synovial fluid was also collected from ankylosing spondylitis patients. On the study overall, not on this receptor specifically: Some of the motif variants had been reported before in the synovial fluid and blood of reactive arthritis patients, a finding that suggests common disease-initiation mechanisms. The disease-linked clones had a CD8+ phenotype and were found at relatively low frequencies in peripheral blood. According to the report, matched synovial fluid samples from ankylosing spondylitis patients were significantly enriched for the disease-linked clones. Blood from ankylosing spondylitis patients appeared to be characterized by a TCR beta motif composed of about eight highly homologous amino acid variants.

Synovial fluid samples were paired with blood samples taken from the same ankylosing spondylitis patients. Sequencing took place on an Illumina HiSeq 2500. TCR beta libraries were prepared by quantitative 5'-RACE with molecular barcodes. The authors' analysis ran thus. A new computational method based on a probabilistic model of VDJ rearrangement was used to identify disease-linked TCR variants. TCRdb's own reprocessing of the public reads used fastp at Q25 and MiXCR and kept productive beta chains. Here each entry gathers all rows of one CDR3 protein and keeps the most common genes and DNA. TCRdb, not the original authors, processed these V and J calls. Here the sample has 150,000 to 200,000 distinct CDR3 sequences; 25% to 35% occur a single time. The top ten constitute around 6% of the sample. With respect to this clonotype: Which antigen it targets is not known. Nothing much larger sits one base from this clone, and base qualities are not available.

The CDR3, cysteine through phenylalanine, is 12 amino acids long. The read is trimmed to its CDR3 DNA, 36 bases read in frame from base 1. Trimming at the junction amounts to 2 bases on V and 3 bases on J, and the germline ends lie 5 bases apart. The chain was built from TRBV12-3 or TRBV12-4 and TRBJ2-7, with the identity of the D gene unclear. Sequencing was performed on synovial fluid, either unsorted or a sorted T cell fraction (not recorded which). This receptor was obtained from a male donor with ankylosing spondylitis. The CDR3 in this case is CASSLNIYEQYF. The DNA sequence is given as TGTGCCAGCAGTTTAAACATCTACGAGCAGTACTTC.